One and the same sample provided the 28 T cell receptor beta chains below, sequenced in a study of control samples from healthy donors and cancer patients. Some clones are missing from TCRdb's copy, which holds only in-frame ones; the method was immunoSEQ multiplex PCR. The sample lists approximately 86,000 clones, over 75% occurring once. The sample comprised blood. All receptors come from a woman in her thirties or forties in good health.

This clone was detected a few times. The genes are TRBV6-5 and TRBJ1-2; possibly TRBD1 for D (5 bases). This CDR3 is 16 amino acids long. Trimming removed 2 bases at V and 4 bases at J, with 17 bases between. Germline CDR1 reads MNHEY; CDR2 reads SVGAGI. The CDR3 coding sequence is TGTGCCAGCAGTTACAATTCTATGTCAGGGTTCTATGGCTACACCTTC. Translating it yields CASSYNSMSGFYGYTF.

V and J are TRBV5-5 and TRBJ1-4; D gene unclear. The CDR3 runs 16 residues. CDR1 SGHKS and CDR2 YYEKEE come from the germline V gene (reference sequence). V shed 0 bases and J shed 0 bases, with 9 bases lying between them. CDR3 loop: CASSLAFTATNEKLFF. DNA for the CDR3: TGTGCCAGCAGCTTGGCTTTCACAGCAACTAATGAAAAACTGTTTTTT.

This chain uses TRBV11-1 with TRBJ1-1; D may be TRBD1 (6 bases). With 4 bases removed from V and 11 bases from J, the gap between germline ends came to 17 bases. The CDR3 is 13 amino acids. Germline CDR1 is SGHAT and CDR2 is FQDESV (reference sequence). The CDR3, as DNA: TGTGCCAGCAGCTCAATTCCAAGGGGGTTTGCTTTCTTT. This sequence encodes CASSSIPRGFAFF. The complete variable domain, with remaining parts taken from reference TRBV11-1 and TRBJ1-1, reads EAEVAQSPRYKITEKSQAVAFWCDPISGHATLYWYRQILGQGPELLVQFQDESVVDDSQLPKDRFSAERLKGVDSTLKIQPAELGDSAMYLCASSSIPRGFAFFGQGTRLTVV.

V is TRBV4-1 and J is TRBJ2-1, with D perhaps matching TRBD1 or TRBD2 (7 bases each). Trimming took off 0 bases at V and 10 bases at J, with 22 bases between the two ends. The CDR3 length is 17 residues. Germline V gene lookup returns CDR1 MGHRA and CDR2 YSYEKL. DNA for the CDR3: TGCGCCAGCAGCCAAGAAGAGAGGGGGGGCAGGGGGTACGAGCAGTTCTTC. Amino acids: CASSQEERGGRGYEQFF.

The rearrangement uses TRBV7-2 and TRBJ1-3, with no clear D. This CDR3 has 13 residues. Germline V gives CDR1 SGHTA, CDR2 FQGNSA. V was shortened by 5 bases and J by 7 bases, with 12 bases between the two germline ends. The CDR3 loop is CASSLIKANTIYF. The CDR3 DNA is TGTGCCAGCAGCCTTATCAAGGCGAACACCATATATTTT.

The J gene is TRBJ1-4, the V gene TRBV24-1; TRBD1 might be the D (5 bases). CDR1 is KGHDR and CDR2 is SFDVKD in the germline V gene. Trimming cost V 9 bases and J 8 bases, with 18 bases left between them. The CDR3 loop spans 14 amino acids. CDR3 sequence reads: CATQGAADNEKLFF. CDR3 coding DNA: TGTGCCACCCAGGGAGCTGCCGACAACGAAAAACTGTTTTTT.

This rearrangement joins TRBV6-5 to TRBJ2-6, with 10 bases identical to TRBD2. The V segment lost 6 bases and the J segment 12 bases; nucleotides outside the gene matches: 11. Germline V gene lookup returns CDR1 MNHEY and CDR2 SVGAGI. This CDR3 region has 15 residues. The CDR3 coding sequence is TGTGCCAGCAGCCCGACTAGCGGGCCTGGGCGCGTCCTGACTTTC. It is translated as CASSPTSGPGRVLTF.

This clone was picked up a small number of times. The CDR3 DNA is TGTGCCAGCAGCAAATCCGGGGGCCGACAAGAGACCCAGTACTTC. Residues: CASSKSGGRQETQYF. This sequence joins TRBV9 and TRBJ2-5, with D perhaps given as TRBD1 or TRBD2 (6 bases each). Germline V lookup: CDR1 SGDLS, CDR2 YYNGEE. Trimming cost V 4 bases and J 2 bases, with 15 bases left between them. This CDR3 has 15 residues.

Only one count was recorded for this clone. The chain uses TRBV9 and TRBJ2-1, with 8 bases identical to TRBD1. Germline-derived CDR1 and CDR2 are SGDLS and YYNGEE. V lost 3 bases to trimming and J lost 4 bases; unmatched junction nucleotides: 6. This CDR3 has 15 amino acids. The CDR3 DNA follows: TGTGCCAGCAGCGAGGGACAGGCTTTTTACAATGAGCAGTTCTTC. Amino acids: CASSEGQAFYNEQFF.

V and J are TRBV5-1 and TRBJ2-1; 7 nucleotides agree with TRBD2. This CDR3 contains 15 residues. CDR1 is SGHRS and CDR2 is YFSETQ in the germline V gene. J was trimmed by 9 bases and V by 0 bases; bases with no gene match: 9. CDR3 protein: CASSLAPGLEGEQFF. The CDR3 DNA reads TGCGCCAGCAGCTTGGCCCCTGGACTAGAGGGTGAGCAGTTCTTC.

In the case of this clone: Mismatch with germline at one junction end may stem from a read error. This chain links TRBV12-3 or TRBV12-4 with TRBJ2-7; D gene uncertain. CDR3 size: 13 residues. CDR3 nucleotide sequence: TGTGCCAGCAGTTTAGGGGTCTCCAACGAGCAGTACTTC. Translation: CASSLGVSNEQYF.

This chain uses TRBV5-5 with TRBJ2-3, with D possibly TRBD2 on 6 matching bases. There are 15 residues in the CDR3. Germline V gene lookup returns CDR1 SGHKS and CDR2 YYEKEE (reference sequence). V lost 4 bases to trimming and J lost 2 bases, with 14 bases between them. DNA of the CDR3: TGTGCCAGCAGCCCCCGGGACTGGAACACAGATACGCAGTATTTT. It encodes CASSPRDWNTDTQYF.

Here the CDR3 DNA reads TGTGCCAGCAGTCCTCACGGAGGGGGTAGCACAGATACGCAGTATTTT. As protein: CASSPHGGGSTDTQYF. The chain is built from TRBV7-2 and TRBJ2-3, with D possibly called TRBD1 or TRBD2 (6 bases each). Germline V lookup: CDR1 SGHTA, CDR2 FQGNSA. The V gene lost 6 bases and the J gene lost 0 bases, with 16 bases spanning the gap. This CDR3 has 16 residues.

This chain joins TRBV27 and TRBJ2-3; no definite D call. Trimming removed 6 bases at V and 1 base at J, with 11 bases between. This CDR3 region has 14 residues. Per germline, CDR1 MNHEY and CDR2 SMNVEV (reference sequence). This CDR3 is CASRVDWRTDTQYF. The CDR3 DNA sequence: TGTGCCAGCAGAGTAGACTGGCGCACAGATACGCAGTATTTT.

The chain is built from TRBV2 and TRBJ1-3, with D uncertain. This CDR3 is built from 14 residues. CDR1 and CDR2 from the germline V gene are SNHLY and FYNNEI. V gave up 3 bases and J gave up 3 bases, with 9 bases separating them. CDR3 in DNA: TGTGCCAGCAGTGAGTTCCAAAGTGGAAACACCATATATTTT. This sequence encodes CASSEFQSGNTIYF.

This CDR3 is CASSQPRGRASYNEQFF. CDR3 DNA sequence: TGTGCCAGCAGCCAACCCCGCGGTAGGGCCTCCTACAATGAGCAGTTCTTC. The chain recombines TRBV3-1 (or the pseudogene TRBV3-2) with TRBJ2-1; D gene unclear. The germline CDR1 and CDR2 sequences are LGHDT and YNNKEL (reference sequence). CDR3 length: 17 residues. V lost 2 bases to trimming and J lost 0 bases, with 14 bases between them.

V and J are TRBV6-5 and TRBJ1-4; D is perhaps TRBD1 (5 bases). The V gene's germline CDR1 is MNHEY and CDR2 SVGAGI. There are 14 residues in the CDR3. The ends were cut back, 0 bases at V and 7 bases at J, with 9 bases in the middle. The CDR3 DNA reads as TGTGCCAGCAGTTACTCGAGGGGTACTGAAAAACTGTTTTTT. It codes for CASSYSRGTEKLFF.

The chain links TRBV9 to TRBJ1-2; D is unresolved. Germline V gives CDR1 SGDLS, CDR2 YYNGEE. V was cut by 0 bases and J by 4 bases, with 13 bases left in between. This CDR3 comprises 15 residues. The CDR3 coding sequence is TGTGCCAGCAGCGTAGCTACCGGTGGCAGCTATGGCTACACCTTC. It yields the protein CASSVATGGSYGYTF.

The chain joins TRBV7-9 to TRBJ1-1; D gene ambiguous. This CDR3 has 15 amino acids. The germline CDR1 and CDR2 sequences are SEHNR and FQNEAQ (reference sequence). Trimming shortened V by 4 bases and J by 6 bases, and 18 bases separated the two germline ends. The CDR3 loop is CASSSRTHTVAEAFF. CDR3 in DNA: TGTGCCAGCAGCTCCCGGACCCATACGGTCGCTGAAGCTTTCTTT.

The V gene is TRBV7-2, the J gene TRBJ2-3; TRBD2 matches 16 bases. CDR3 length: 17 residues. The germline CDR1 and CDR2 sequences are SGHTA and FQGNSA. V lost 5 bases and J lost 4; bases outside the gene matches: 6. CDR3 nucleotides: TGTGCCAGCAGCCCCGAGGGACTAGCGGGGGGGGCAGATACGCAGTATTTT. Protein product: CASSPEGLAGGADTQYF.

The V gene is TRBV7-9, the J gene TRBJ2-7, with 9 nucleotides matching TRBD1. Germline trimming cut 5 bases from V and 3 bases from J; bases unmatched to any gene: 8. The CDR3 has 15 amino acids. Germline CDR1 SEHNR, CDR2 FQNEAQ (reference sequence). In DNA form, the CDR3 reads TGTGCCAGCAGCGCACAGGGGGCGCTGGTCTACGAGCAGTACTTC. Amino acids: CASSAQGALVYEQYF.

V gene TRBV6-2 or TRBV6-3 combines with J gene TRBJ1-1; 7 bases fit TRBD1. Germline lookup yields CDR1 MNHEY and CDR2 SVGEGT. The CDR3 runs to 16 residues. After removal of 4 bases from V and 0 bases from J, the junction contained 8 bases not matched to a gene. CDR3 sequence reads: CASSLGTVEMNTEAFF. For the CDR3, the DNA is TGTGCCAGCAGTTTGGGGACAGTGGAAATGAACACTGAAGCTTTCTTT.

This sequence joins TRBV15 and TRBJ2-6; no reliable D call. CDR3 length: 14 residues. From germline, CDR1 is LNHNV and CDR2 YYDKDF (reference sequence). The V end was cut by 6 bases, the J end by 0 bases, with 6 bases between. CDR3 region: CATSSDSGANVLTF. The CDR3 nucleotides read TGTGCCACCAGTTCTGACTCTGGGGCCAACGTCCTGACTTTC.

This clone was seen only once. This rearrangement joins TRBV10-3 to TRBJ1-5; D uncertain. The CDR3 is 13 residues long. Trimming cost V 4 bases and J 3 bases, with 7 bases left between them. Germline loops: CDR1 ENHRY, CDR2 SYGVKD. This CDR3 is CAISGASNQPQHF. DNA for the CDR3: TGTGCCATCAGTGGAGCCTCCAATCAGCCCCAGCATTTT.

The chain carries TRBV9 and TRBJ1-3; no reliable D call. Germline V gives CDR1 SGDLS, CDR2 YYNGEE. This CDR3 has 15 residues. The V end was cut by 0 bases, the J end by 9 bases, with 16 bases between. In nucleotides, the CDR3 is TGTGCCAGCAGCGTAGAGGCAAATAGGGATAGCACCATATATTTT. It codes for CASSVEANRDSTIYF.

This clone was recorded once. The chain uses TRBV7-3 and TRBJ2-1; 9 positions match TRBD1. This CDR3 has 15 amino acids. CDR1 is SGHTA, CDR2 FQGTGA, per germline. Trimming cost V 5 bases and J 4 bases; bases outside gene matches: 6. The CDR3 sequence: CASSRGQGGYNEQFF. The CDR3 DNA follows: TGTGCCAGCAGCCGGGGACAGGGAGGTTACAATGAGCAGTTCTTC.

The rearrangement uses TRBV4-3 and TRBJ1-6, with 11 bases fitting TRBD1. Germline V gives CDR1 LGHNA, CDR2 YSLEER. V was pared by 4 bases and J by 7 bases, with 9 bases of the junction left unmatched. This CDR3 region has 17 residues. The CDR3 region is CASSLTSGDRGNSPLHF. The CDR3 DNA is TGCGCCAGCAGCCTCACAAGTGGGGACAGGGGGAATTCACCCCTCCACTTT.

As DNA, the CDR3 is TGTGCCAGCAGTTACTCCCCGGACACCGGGGAGCTGTTTTTT. Its translation is CASSYSPDTGELFF. V usage is TRBV6-5 and J usage is TRBJ2-2; D gene uncertain. V lost 0 bases and J lost 3, with 5 bases in between. The CDR3 has 14 amino acids. The germline CDR1 and CDR2 sequences are MNHEY and SVGAGI.